This TCR beta chain is drawn from a study of T cell repertoires in cytomegalovirus infection. In the study overall: TCR beta signatures that were public indicated CMV infection and matching HLA type. Study-level points and caveats: Clonotypes of TCR beta that were HLA-C-restricted and CMV-specific dominated the ex vivo response. There were carriers of CMV plus the relevant HLA, and cumulative public TCR beta family frequency identified them.

TCRdb passed the reads through MiXCR, listing each CDR3 protein once. The sample yields approximately 470,000 distinct CDR3 sequences, approximately 42% seen once. Germline V gene sequence: CDR1 SGHDT, CDR2 YYEEEE. Between the trimmed V and J ends, which lost 4 bases and 0 bases, there was a span of 16 bases. The CDR3 runs 16 residues. Comments on this clonotype: The antigen remains undetermined.

The starting material was cultured PBMCs, obtained from culture after CMV antigen stimulation. V and J are TRBV5-6 and TRBJ1-1; D call uncertain. The receptor was isolated from a human donor in good health (CMV status not recorded). Some clones in this sample may be carry-over from other donors' samples. The CDR3 DNA sequence: TGTGCCAGCAGCATACAACCGTCGGGGATGAACACTGAAGCTTTCTTT. It codes for CASSIQPSGMNTEAFF.